The T cell receptor beta chain under discussion was sequenced for a study of T cell responses to AZD1222 COVID-19 vaccine. Measured with immunoSEQ multiplex PCR; TCRdb has only the in-frame clones, and not every one. The sample records 110,000 or so clones, approximately 87% being singletons. Germline lookup yields CDR1 SGHRS and CDR2 YFSETQ. Trimming removed 2 bases at V and 3 bases at J, with 20 bases between. This CDR3 is built from 17 residues. Here the sequenced sample was peripheral blood, taken 28 days after the second AZD1222 dose. The sequence came from an adult who received the AZD1222 COVID-19 vaccine. This rearrangement joins TRBV5-1 to TRBJ1-2, with D perhaps TRBD1 (5 bases). The CDR3 sequence is CASSFAKENLGDYGYTF. The CDR3 DNA reads TGCGCCAGCAGCTTTGCGAAGGAGAACCTAGGGGACTATGGCTACACCTTC. The whole variable domain, remainder taken from reference TRBV5-1 and TRBJ1-2, is KAGVTQTPRYLIKTRGQQVTLSCSPISGHRSVSWYQQTPGQGLQFLFEYFSETQRNKGNFPGRFSGRQFSNSRSEMNVSTLELGDSALYLCASSFAKENLGDYGYTFGSGTRLTVV.